This T cell receptor (beta chain) is from a study of OX40 agonist ivuxolimab in advanced cancers. Study-level findings and limits: Within 6 weeks, CD4+ and CD8+ blood T cells expanded clonally at 0.1 to 3.0 mg/kg.

The assay was immunoSEQ multiplex PCR, and TCRdb's table has in-frame clones only and misses some. The sample records roughly 25,000 clones, about 87% being singletons. This clone was picked up one time. Its antigen remains unknown. The sequence was obtained from an adult with an advanced solid tumor such as melanoma, head and neck, liver or kidney cancer. The sequences come from CD4+ or CD8+ T cells sorted from blood, collected in a trial of the OX40 agonist ivuxolimab.

CDR3: CASRRSLNEKLFF. The CDR3 bases are TGTGCCAGCAGACGGAGTCTAAATGAAAAACTGTTTTTT. The V and J genes are TRBV27 and TRBJ1-4, with D hard to call. Germline V gene lookup returns CDR1 MNHEY and CDR2 SMNVEV (reference sequence). CDR3 length: 13 amino acids. Between the trimmed V and J ends, which lost 6 bases and 5 bases, there was a span of 10 bases.